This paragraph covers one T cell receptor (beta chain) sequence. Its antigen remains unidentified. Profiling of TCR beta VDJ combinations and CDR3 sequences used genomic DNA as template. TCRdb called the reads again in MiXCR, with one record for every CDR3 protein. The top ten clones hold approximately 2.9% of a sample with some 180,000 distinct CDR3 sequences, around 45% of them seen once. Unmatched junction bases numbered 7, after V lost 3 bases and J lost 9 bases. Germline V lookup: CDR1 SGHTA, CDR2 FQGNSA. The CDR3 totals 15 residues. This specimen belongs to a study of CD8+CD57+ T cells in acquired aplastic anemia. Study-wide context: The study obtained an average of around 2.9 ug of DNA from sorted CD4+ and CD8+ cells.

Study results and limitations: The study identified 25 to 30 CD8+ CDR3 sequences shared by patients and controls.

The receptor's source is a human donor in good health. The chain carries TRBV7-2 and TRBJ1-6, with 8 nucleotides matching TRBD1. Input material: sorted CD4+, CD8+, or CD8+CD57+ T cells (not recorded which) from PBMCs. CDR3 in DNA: TGTGCCAGCAGCTTTTCGGGACAGGCACCTTCACCCCTCCACTTT. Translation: CASSFSGQAPSPLHF.